Listed here is a single TCR beta chain. The target antigen is unknown. The V gene's germline CDR1 is SGDLS and CDR2 YYNGEE. The CDR3 is 17 residues long. J gave up 0 bases and V 3 bases, and 9 bases lay outside the gene matches. The study excluded patients with uncontrolled infection, other autoimmune disease, pregnancy or lactation. Diagnostic assessment was based on clinical symptoms, serum thyroxine and TRAb, thyroid ultrasound and orbital computed tomography. Source material for PBMCs was roughly 10 ml fresh peripheral blood. This entry is derived from a study of T cells in Graves' hyperthyroidism and ophthalmopathy. There were TCR beta CDR3 regions amplified from RNA transcripts. Carried out on the TCR CDR3, a first-round RT-PCR used the HTBI primer set. TCRdb reprocessed the multiplex PCR reads via MiXCR and lists one record per CDR3 protein. The sample yields roughly 800,000 distinct CDR3 sequences, roughly 40% seen once.

Study-level results: By a 13 V-J model, ophthalmopathy was set apart from stable hyperthyroidism.

The chain has TRBV9 and TRBJ1-2; TRBD1 matches at 9 bases. Sequencing input: blood. This TCR was sampled from a man between 18 and 29 years old with Graves' hyperthyroidism. CDR3 sequence: CASSDPGQGQANYGYTF. CDR3 coding DNA: TGTGCCAGCAGCGATCCGGGACAGGGCCAAGCTAACTATGGCTACACCTTC.